This TCR beta chain is from a study of cytomegalovirus exposure and HLA in healthy donors. The CDR3 has 11 amino acids. V lost 7 bases and J lost 1, with 4 bases in between. Per germline, CDR1 LNHDA and CDR2 SQIVND (reference sequence). As concerns this clone: Its cognate antigen is unknown.

General observations from the study: Association of a missense DCLRE1C variant with TCR beta V- and J-gene trimming was reported in a later analysis.

In the PCR, 60 Vbeta and 13 Jbeta primers were used. Profiling relied on immunoSEQ multiplex PCR, and the TCRdb table lists in-frame clones only, not all of them. The sample lists roughly 120,000 clones; approximately 15% were seen once. Sequenced material: PBMCs. This sequence originates from a woman younger than 30 in good health and CMV-seronegative. The V gene is TRBV19, the J gene TRBJ1-1, with unresolved D. CDR3 loop: CASTGNTEAFF. In DNA, the CDR3 is TGTGCCAGTACCGGGAACACTGAAGCTTTCTTT.